These 29 T cell receptor beta chains originate from one sample sequenced in a study of T cell clonotyping in hematopoietic cell transplantation. Repertoires were generated with immunoSEQ multiplex PCR, while TCRdb's copy carries only in-frame clones and drops some. The sample lists thousands of clones, 79% seen once, with about 26% in the top ten. Sequencing used peripheral blood mononuclear cells, obtained at the time of graft-versus-host disease after allogeneic stem cell transplant. The receptors shown here come from a female patient aged 45-65 years who had an allogeneic stem cell transplant from an unrelated donor, so the T cells may come from the graft donor. Some clones in this sample may be carry-over from other donors' samples.

The rearrangement joins TRBV6-5 to TRBJ2-7; 7 nucleotides align to TRBD2. This CDR3 contains 14 residues. The junction had 6 bases not matched to a gene; V was cut back by 0 bases and J by 7 bases. From germline, CDR1 is MNHEY and CDR2 SVGAGI. The CDR3 nucleotides read TGTGCCAGCAGTTACTCGACCGGACTAGAAGAGCAGTACTTC. This gives the protein CASSYSTGLEEQYF.

The CDR3 loop is CASSLPDRAPYEQYF. In DNA, the CDR3 is TGTGCCAGCAGCTTACCGGACAGGGCGCCCTACGAGCAGTACTTC. The V call is TRBV7-9, the J call TRBJ2-7, with 8 positions matching TRBD1. Looked up from germline, CDR1 is SEHNR and CDR2 is FQNEAQ (reference sequence). The CDR3 covers 15 residues. The J segment lost 2 bases and the V segment lost 2 bases, leaving 5 bases of the junction unmatched.

This chain joins TRBV6-1 and TRBJ1-6; 7 bases align to TRBD1. V lost 10 bases, J lost 6 bases, and 9 bases stayed unmatched. Germline-derived CDR1 and CDR2 are MNHNS and SASEGT. The CDR3 covers 14 residues. This CDR3 is CATHRGRGNSPLHF. CDR3 DNA: TGTGCCACCCACAGGGGACGGGGTAATTCACCCCTCCACTTT.

This rearrangement joins TRBV29-1 to TRBJ2-3, with D perhaps TRBD2 (5 bases). Germline V gene data show CDR1 as SQVTM and CDR2 as ANQGSEA. V shed 4 bases and J shed 0 bases, with 11 bases lying between them. The CDR3 loop spans 14 amino acids. As DNA, the CDR3 is TGCAGCGTTGTGCGGCGGACTAGCACAGATACGCAGTATTTT. This gives the protein CSVVRRTSTDTQYF.

The chain uses TRBV28 and TRBJ1-5; D remains ambiguous. The V gene lost 2 bases and the J gene lost 5 bases, with 7 bases spanning the gap. Looked up from germline, CDR1 is MDHEN and CDR2 is SYDVKM. This CDR3 region has 13 residues. CDR3 sequence reads: CASSLQRDQPQHF. The CDR3 coding sequence is TGTGCCAGCAGTTTACAGCGGGATCAGCCCCAGCATTTT.

The chain combines TRBV5-6 with TRBJ1-2; D gene ambiguous. The CDR3 has 14 amino acids. Germline V gives CDR1 SGHDT, CDR2 YYEEEE. Trimming shortened V by 1 base and J by 1 base, and 8 bases separated the two germline ends. CDR3: CASSLIQFNYGYTF. CDR3 nucleotides: TGTGCCAGCAGCTTGATACAGTTTAACTATGGCTACACCTTC.

The chain combines TRBV7-2 with TRBJ1-6, with D perhaps TRBD1 (6 bases). The V end was cut by 3 bases, the J end by 9 bases, with 12 bases between. The CDR3 is 14 residues long. Looked up from germline, CDR1 is SGHTA and CDR2 is FQGNSA. Written as DNA, the CDR3 is TGTGCCAGCAGCTTCTCAGGGGCAGGTTCACCCCTCCACTTT. It encodes CASSFSGAGSPLHF.

In nucleotides, the CDR3 is TGTGCCTGGGGGACTAGCGGGGGGCCCCAGACCCAGTACTTC. This translates into CAWGTSGGPQTQYF. The rearrangement uses TRBV30 and TRBJ2-5; 15 bases are shared with TRBD2. This CDR3 comprises 14 residues. V trimming: 5 bases; J trimming: 6 bases; junction bases outside the gene matches: 4. Germline CDR1 is GTSNPN and CDR2 is SVGIG (reference sequence).

The rearrangement uses TRBV27 and TRBJ2-5; TRBD1 aligns across 7 bases. CDR3 length: 13 amino acids. The V and J ends lost 10 bases and 4 bases, in that order; junction bases with no gene match: 9. Germline loops: CDR1 MNHEY, CDR2 SMNVEV (reference sequence). The CDR3 is CATGPGGGETQYF. CDR3 DNA sequence: TGTGCCACCGGACCAGGGGGTGGAGAGACCCAGTACTTC.

Relative to its sample, this clone is large. The chain couples TRBV19 to TRBJ2-7, with D perhaps given as TRBD1 or TRBD2 (6 bases each). Between the trimmed V and J ends, which lost 7 bases and 4 bases, there was a span of 20 bases. The CDR3 loop spans 15 amino acids. CDR1 is LNHDA and CDR2 is SQIVND in the germline V gene (reference sequence). CDR3 nucleotide sequence: TGTGCCAGTACTCCCAAATTCGGAGGGGGGTACGAGCAGTACTTC. It encodes CASTPKFGGGYEQYF.

The gene calls are TRBV30 and TRBJ2-7; possibly TRBD1 or TRBD2 for D (5 bases each). In germline, CDR1 is GTSNPN, CDR2 SVGIG (reference sequence). V was trimmed by 2 bases and J by 7 bases, leaving 15 bases between them. The CDR3 runs 13 residues. The CDR3, as DNA: TGTGCCTGGAGTCGGGGCGCGATGGGTGAGCAGTACTTC. It codes for CAWSRGAMGEQYF.

This rearrangement joins TRBV6-4 to TRBJ2-2, with D perhaps being TRBD1 or TRBD2 (5 bases each). V was cut by 7 bases and J by 4 bases, with 13 bases left in between. Germline loops: CDR1 MRHNA, CDR2 SNTAGT. The length of the CDR3 is 14 residues. The CDR3 reads CASTGTPGTGELFF. In DNA form, the CDR3 reads TGTGCCAGCACCGGGACCCCCGGCACCGGGGAGCTGTTTTTT.

V is TRBV27 and J is TRBJ2-7; D could derive from TRBD1 or TRBD2 (5 bases each). The V end was cut by 7 bases, the J end by 3 bases, with 13 bases between. This CDR3 is 13 amino acids long. The germline V gene encodes CDR1 MNHEY and CDR2 SMNVEV (reference sequence). The CDR3 here is CASTIPGLYEQYF. DNA of the CDR3: TGTGCCAGCACTATCCCGGGGCTCTACGAGCAGTACTTC.

The chain is built from TRBV19 and TRBJ2-3; D might be TRBD1 (5 bases). V was cut by 10 bases and J by 1 base, with 12 bases left in between. The CDR3 totals 13 residues. Germline V gene data show CDR1 as LNHDA and CDR2 as SQIVND (reference sequence). The CDR3 DNA reads as TGTGCCATCTCGAAGGGGCGCACAGATACGCAGTATTTT. It is translated as CAISKGRTDTQYF.

The chain employs TRBV5-5 and TRBJ2-7; tentatively, D is TRBD1 (6 bases). The CDR3 extends over 14 amino acids. V was cut by 2 bases and J by 5 bases, with 14 bases left in between. Germline loops: CDR1 SGHKS, CDR2 YYEKEE (reference sequence). The CDR3 here is CASSFNQGKNEQYF. The CDR3 region has the DNA TGTGCCAGCAGCTTCAACCAGGGGAAGAACGAGCAGTACTTC.

This chain uses TRBV6-6 with TRBJ2-1; no reliable D call. The CDR3 extends over 11 amino acids. The V and J ends lost 10 bases and 7 bases respectively, with 11 bases between them. Germline CDR1 is MNHNY and CDR2 is SVGAGI (reference sequence). Here the CDR3 DNA reads TGTGCCACCACCGAGTTAAATGAGCAGTTCTTC. Translating it yields CATTELNEQFF.

V usage is TRBV7-9 and J usage is TRBJ2-3; the match to TRBD1 covers 8 bases. From germline, CDR1 is SEHNR and CDR2 FQNEAQ (reference sequence). V was pared by 5 bases and J by 2 bases, with 9 bases of the junction left unmatched. CDR3 length: 16 amino acids. CDR3 sequence: CASSLTGGRATDTQYF. The CDR3 nucleotides are TGTGCCAGCAGCCTCACAGGGGGGCGGGCCACAGATACGCAGTATTTT. The full variable domain, with the rest looked up from reference TRBV7-9 and TRBJ2-3, is DTGVSQNPRHKITKRGQNVTFRCDPISEHNRLYWYRQTLGQGPEFLTYFQNEAQLEKSRLLSDRFSAERPKGSFSTLEIQRTEQGDSAMYLCASSLTGGRATDTQYFGPGTRLTVL.

The chain is built from TRBV11-3 and TRBJ2-3; D is unresolved. The CDR3 is made up of 14 amino acids. The V end lost 2 bases, the J end lost 0 bases, and 6 bases lay between the germline ends. Germline V gives CDR1 SGHNT, CDR2 YENEEA. The CDR3 protein is CASSLTASTDTQYF. The CDR3 nucleotides are TGTGCCAGCAGCTTAACTGCTAGCACAGATACGCAGTATTTT.

By sample share, this clone is large. This sequence joins TRBV19 and TRBJ2-7, with 7 bases aligning to TRBD2. The germline V gene has CDR1 LNHDA and CDR2 SQIVND (reference sequence). The V and J ends lost 5 bases and 6 bases, in that order; junction bases with no gene match: 4. The CDR3 totals 12 residues. CDR3 nucleotides: TGTGCCAGTAGTCCGGGGGGAGCCGAGCAGTACTTC. Its protein product is CASSPGGAEQYF.

This chain connects TRBV6-4 to TRBJ1-6; no clear D. Germline V lookup: CDR1 MRHNA, CDR2 SNTAGT. Between the trimmed V and J ends, which lost 4 bases and 6 bases, there was a span of 10 bases. The CDR3 covers 14 residues. The DNA for the CDR3 is TGTGCCAGCAGTGCTTCACCGGGTAATTCACCCCTCCACTTT. Translating it yields CASSASPGNSPLHF.

The rearrangement joins TRBV14 to TRBJ1-2; D unclear. Trimming stripped 2 bases from V and 5 bases from J, with 6 bases between. Per germline, CDR1 SGHDN and CDR2 FVKESK. The CDR3 is 12 amino acids. The CDR3 loop reads CASSQRTYGYTF. The CDR3 nucleotides are TGTGCCAGCAGCCAAAGGACGTATGGCTACACCTTC.

This chain links TRBV4-1 with TRBJ1-2; D not certain. Germline lookup yields CDR1 MGHRA and CDR2 YSYEKL. This CDR3 region has 15 residues. Trimming took off 1 base at V and 8 bases at J, with 17 bases between the two ends. DNA of the CDR3: TGCGCCAGCAGCCAAGCCCAAAGCGGCGTCCTCGGCTACACCTTC. This translates into CASSQAQSGVLGYTF.

With respect to this clone: The junction departs from germline at one end; a sequencing error may be responsible. The V gene is TRBV7-7, the J gene TRBJ2-3, with D possibly matching TRBD1 (6 bases). The CDR3 is 17 amino acids. CDR1 and CDR2 from the germline V gene are SSHAT and FNYEAQ (reference sequence). The CDR3 region has the DNA TGTGCTAGCAGCTTAGCGCCCACAGGGCTTGGTACAGATACGCAGTATTTT. Translating gives CASSLAPTGLGTDTQYF.

CDR3 nucleotide sequence: TGTGCCATCAGGGGACAGGGGGTAGAGACCCAGTACTTC. Translated: CAIRGQGVETQYF. This chain links TRBV10-3 with TRBJ2-5; 11 bases match TRBD1. The CDR3 loop spans 13 amino acids. Germline trimming cut 6 bases from V and 4 bases from J; bases unmatched to any gene: 1. Germline loops: CDR1 ENHRY, CDR2 SYGVKD.

V usage is TRBV6-6 and J usage is TRBJ2-7; D may be TRBD1 or TRBD2 (5 bases each). The CDR3 is 12 amino acids. Trimming shortened V by 6 bases and J by 6 bases, and 12 bases separated the two germline ends. Germline assignment: CDR1 MNHNY and CDR2 SVGAGI (reference sequence). CDR3 in DNA: TGTGCCAGCAGCCAACGGGGCGGCGAGCAGTACTTC. Protein: CASSQRGGEQYF.

The chain links TRBV9 to TRBJ2-1, with a weak D call TRBD2 (6 bases). This CDR3 has 15 amino acids. The germline V gene has CDR1 SGDLS and CDR2 YYNGEE. V lost 0 bases and J lost 0, with 7 bases in between. DNA of the CDR3: TGTGCCAGCAGCGTAGTAGCGGACTCCTACAATGAGCAGTTCTTC. As protein: CASSVVADSYNEQFF.

The chain recombines TRBV6-6 with TRBJ2-3; 7 bases align to TRBD1. The length of the CDR3 is 16 residues. Germline V lookup: CDR1 MNHNY, CDR2 SVGAGI (reference sequence). V was pared by 10 bases and J by 4 bases, with 17 bases of the junction left unmatched. The CDR3 bases are TGTGCCACCATTACAGGGGTAGGAGGATCGGCAGATACGCAGTATTTT. Translating it yields CATITGVGGSADTQYF.

V is TRBV6-5 and J is TRBJ2-7; D is possibly TRBD1 (6 bases). The CDR3 totals 15 residues. Germline V lookup: CDR1 MNHEY, CDR2 SVGAGI. Trimming cost V 6 bases and J 0 bases, with 15 bases left between them. DNA of the CDR3: TGTGCCAGCAGCCGAGCCCAAGGGGGCTCCTACGAGCAGTACTTC. Amino acids: CASSRAQGGSYEQYF.

In this sample, this clone turned up a few times. The chain couples TRBV19 to TRBJ2-2; D perhaps matches TRBD2 (5 bases). The CDR3 is made up of 15 amino acids. V lost 7 bases and J 0 bases, leaving 12 bases between the germline ends. The germline V gene encodes CDR1 LNHDA and CDR2 SQIVND (reference sequence). The CDR3 reads CASTTAGANTGELFF. The CDR3, as DNA: TGTGCCAGTACCACGGCGGGTGCGAACACCGGGGAGCTGTTTTTT.